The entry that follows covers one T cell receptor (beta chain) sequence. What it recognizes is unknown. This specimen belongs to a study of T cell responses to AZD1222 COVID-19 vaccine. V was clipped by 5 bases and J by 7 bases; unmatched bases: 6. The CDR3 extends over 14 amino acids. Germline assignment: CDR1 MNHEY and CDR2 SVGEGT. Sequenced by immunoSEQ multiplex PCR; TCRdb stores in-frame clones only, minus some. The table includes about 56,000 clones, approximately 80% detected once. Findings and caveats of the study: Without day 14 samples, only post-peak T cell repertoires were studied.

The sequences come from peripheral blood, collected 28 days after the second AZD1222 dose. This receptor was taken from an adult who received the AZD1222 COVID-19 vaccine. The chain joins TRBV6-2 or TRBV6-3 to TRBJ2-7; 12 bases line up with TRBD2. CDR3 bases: TGTGCCAGCAGTCGGACTAGCGGGACGAGGGAGCAGTACTTC. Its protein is CASSRTSGTREQYF.